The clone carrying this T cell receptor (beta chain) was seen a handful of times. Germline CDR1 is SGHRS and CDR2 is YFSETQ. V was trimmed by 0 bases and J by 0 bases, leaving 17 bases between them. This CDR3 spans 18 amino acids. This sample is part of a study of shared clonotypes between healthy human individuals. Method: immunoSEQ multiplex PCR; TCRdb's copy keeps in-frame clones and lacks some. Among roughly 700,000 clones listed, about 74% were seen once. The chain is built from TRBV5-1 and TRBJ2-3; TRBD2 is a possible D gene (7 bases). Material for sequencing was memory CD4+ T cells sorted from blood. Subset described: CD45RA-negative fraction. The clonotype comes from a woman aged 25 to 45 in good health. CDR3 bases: TGCGCCAGCAGCTTGGGATGGGGGCTAGCGGATAGCACAGATACGCAGTATTTT. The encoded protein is CASSLGWGLADSTDTQYF. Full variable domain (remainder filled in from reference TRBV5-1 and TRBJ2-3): KAGVTQTPRYLIKTRGQQVTLSCSPISGHRSVSWYQQTPGQGLQFLFEYFSETQRNKGNFPGRFSGRQFSNSRSEMNVSTLELGDSALYLCASSLGWGLADSTDTQYFGPGTRLTVL.